One and the same sample provided the 9 T cell receptor beta chains below, sequenced in a study of neoadjuvant anti-PD-1 for oral cavity cancer. Method: immunoSEQ multiplex PCR; TCRdb's copy keeps in-frame clones and lacks some. This sample yields 30,000 to 40,000 clones, of which about 83% are seen a single time; around 3.2% belongs to the top ten. Sequences were derived from PBMCs, sampled before nivolumab (anti-PD-1) treatment. Receptor source: a person aged 40 to 85 with oral cavity squamous cell carcinoma.

This clone was seen only a few times. CDR3 amino acids: CASSWGLAYTDTQYF. The CDR3 DNA follows: TGTGCCAGCAGTTGGGGACTGGCATACACAGATACGCAGTATTTT. V gene TRBV27 combines with J gene TRBJ2-3; possibly TRBD2 for D (6 bases). The CDR3 runs to 15 residues. Germline CDR1 and CDR2: MNHEY and SMNVEV (reference sequence). V was clipped by 4 bases and J by 2 bases, with 13 bases between them.

The chain combines TRBV19 with TRBJ2-5, with a weak D call TRBD2 (7 bases). V gave up 7 bases and J gave up 3 bases, with 12 bases separating them. In germline, CDR1 is LNHDA, CDR2 SQIVND (reference sequence). The CDR3 loop spans 13 amino acids. As DNA, the CDR3 is TGTGCCAGTACCGCGGGGGCGAAAGAGACCCAGTACTTC. Its protein is CASTAGAKETQYF.

The CDR3 spells CASSDSGRTRTEAFF. CDR3 DNA: TGCGCCAGCAGTGATTCAGGCAGGACAAGGACTGAAGCTTTCTTT. V gene TRBV10-2 combines with J gene TRBJ1-1; tentative D call: TRBD1 (5 bases). The length of the CDR3 is 15 residues. V was pared by 3 bases and J by 5 bases, with 16 bases between. Per germline, CDR1 WSHSY and CDR2 SAAADI.

The chain employs TRBV7-3 and TRBJ2-3; D not certain. Trimming shortened V by 4 bases and J by 2 bases, and 7 bases separated the two germline ends. Looked up from germline, CDR1 is SGHTA and CDR2 is FQGTGA. The CDR3 loop spans 13 amino acids. This CDR3 is CASSSQITDTQYF. The CDR3 DNA is TGTGCCAGCAGCTCCCAAATCACAGATACGCAGTATTTT.

The rearrangement joins TRBV2 to TRBJ1-4, with D possibly TRBD1 on 6 matching bases. In germline, CDR1 is SNHLY, CDR2 FYNNEI. CDR3 size: 12 residues. Trimming cost V 4 bases and J 10 bases, with 10 bases left between them. The CDR3: CASSADRGKLFF. CDR3 sequence (DNA): TGTGCCAGCAGTGCGGACAGAGGAAAACTGTTTTTT.

The gene calls are TRBV7-2 and TRBJ1-6; D gene uncertain. Germline CDR1 reads SGHTA; CDR2 reads FQGNSA. V gave up 2 bases and J gave up 5 bases, with 7 bases separating them. The CDR3 is made up of 14 amino acids. The CDR3 nucleotides are TGTGCCAGCAGCTTACAGGTCAATAATTCACCCCTCCACTTT. It is translated as CASSLQVNNSPLHF. Based on the CDR3 plus reference TRBV7-2 and TRBJ1-6, the full variable domain is GAGVSQSPSNKVTEKGKDVELRCDPISGHTALYWYRQSLGQGLEFLIYFQGNSAPDKSGLPSDRFSAERTGGSVSTLTIQRTQQEDSAVYLCASSLQVNNSPLHFGNGTRLTVT.

The genes are TRBV19 and TRBJ2-3; TRBD2 aligns across 7 bases. The V segment lost 5 bases and the J segment 0 bases; nucleotides outside the gene matches: 8. This CDR3 is 16 amino acids long. The germline V gene has CDR1 LNHDA and CDR2 SQIVND (reference sequence). CDR3 sequence reads: CASSSRGTHSTDTQYF. The CDR3, as DNA: TGTGCCAGTAGTTCGCGGGGGACCCATAGCACAGATACGCAGTATTTT.

The chain uses TRBV10-2 and TRBJ1-2, with 7 bases identical to TRBD1. CDR1 and CDR2 from the germline V gene are WSHSY and SAAADI. Unmatched junction bases numbered 4, after V lost 3 bases and J lost 0 bases. The CDR3 contains 15 residues. CDR3 in amino acids: CASSEQGQTNYGYTF. CDR3 DNA: TGCGCCAGCAGTGAACAGGGGCAAACTAACTATGGCTACACCTTC.

In its sample, this clone was seen once. V and J are TRBV25-1 and TRBJ2-1; D is ambiguous. Germline V gene lookup returns CDR1 MGHDK and CDR2 SYGVNS. This CDR3 region has 13 residues. V shed 5 bases and J shed 5 bases, with 10 bases lying between them. The CDR3 sequence is CASSQNSNNEQFF. In DNA form, the CDR3 reads TGTGCCAGCAGTCAAAATTCGAACAATGAGCAGTTCTTC.